A single sample gave rise to the 20 T cell receptor beta chains below, sequenced in a study of blood T cells in healthy people across ages. Primed by a sample-barcoded 5' primer and a J-beta primer mix, a second PCR proceeded for about 6 to 11 cycles. TCRdb called the 5' RACE reads again in MiXCR, with one record for every CDR3 protein. The sample contains approximately 900,000 distinct CDR3 sequences, around 49% of which appear only once. The sample was blood. All receptors derive from a man aged 30-40 years in good health.

The J gene is TRBJ1-4, the V gene TRBV6-6; 8 bases agree with TRBD1. Germline trimming cut 6 bases from V and 8 bases from J; bases unmatched to any gene: 8. CDR1 is MNHNY and CDR2 is SVGAGI in the germline V gene (reference sequence). The CDR3 is 14 amino acids. The CDR3 nucleotides are TGTGCCAGCAGGGATAACAGGGGGGACGAAAAACTGTTTTTT. Its protein is CASRDNRGDEKLFF.

The chain has TRBV11-2 and TRBJ2-3, with D maybe TRBD1 (7 bases). The CDR3 covers 19 residues. V was shortened by 0 bases and J by 1 base, with 20 bases between the two germline ends. From germline, CDR1 is SGHAT and CDR2 FQNNGV. DNA of the CDR3: TGTGCCAGCAGCTTAGAGCGGAGGGGGCTAGCGAGGGGCACAGATACGCAGTATTTT. This gives the protein CASSLERRGLARGTDTQYF.

V usage is TRBV21-1 and J usage is TRBJ2-7; the table's D call, TRBD1, has no DNA check behind it. TRBV21-1 is labeled a pseudogene. The CDR3 consists of 19 residues. The CDR3 DNA is TGTGCCAGCAGCAAAGATTGGTCCGCGGGACAGGGCATACCCTACGAGCAGTACTTC. This translates into CASSKDWSAGQGIPYEQYF.

The rearrangement joins TRBV14 to TRBJ2-1, with no clear D. The germline V and J ends were trimmed by 3 bases and 0 bases, with 12 bases remaining between them. The germline V gene encodes CDR1 SGHDN and CDR2 FVKESK. The CDR3 runs 16 residues. The CDR3 here is CASSHLRRISYNEQFF. The CDR3 coding sequence is TGTGCCAGCAGCCACCTTCGGCGGATCTCCTACAATGAGCAGTTCTTC. Full variable domain (missing parts from reference TRBV14 and TRBJ2-1): EAGVTQFPSHSVIEKGQTVTLRCDPISGHDNLYWYRRVMGKEIKFLLHFVKESKQDESGMPNNRFLAERTGGTYSTLKVQPAELEDSGVYFCASSHLRRISYNEQFFGPGTRLTVL.

This chain links TRBV20-1 with TRBJ2-1; 8 nucleotides match TRBD2. V gave up 4 bases and J gave up 2 bases; unmatched junction bases: 13. From germline, CDR1 is DFQATT and CDR2 SNEGSKA (reference sequence). This CDR3 spans 17 amino acids. CDR3 loop: CSATGRAGAGTYNEQFF. The CDR3 nucleotides are TGCAGTGCTACTGGTAGAGCGGGGGCCGGGACCTACAATGAGCAGTTCTTC.

This chain connects TRBV3-1 to TRBJ1-3; 7 positions agree with TRBD1. The CDR3 loop spans 16 amino acids. The germline gives CDR1 LGHDT, CDR2 YNNKEL (reference sequence). V was clipped by 3 bases and J by 1 base; unmatched bases: 6. The CDR3 loop is CASSHGTGASGNTIYF. CDR3 DNA sequence: TGTGCCAGCAGCCATGGCACAGGGGCATCTGGAAACACCATATATTTT.

This clonotype was picked up a small number of times. The genes are TRBV7-2 and TRBJ2-7; D perhaps matches TRBD2 (6 bases). The V gene lost 8 bases and the J gene lost 2 bases, with 16 bases spanning the gap. Germline V CDR1 and CDR2: SGHTA, FQGNSA. The CDR3 is 14 amino acids. CDR3: CASGVRGTAYEQYF. The CDR3 region has the DNA TGTGCCAGCGGGGTCCGGGGGACCGCCTACGAGCAGTACTTC.

This clonotype was found a few times. This chain joins TRBV12-3 or TRBV12-4 and TRBJ2-2, with D possibly called TRBD1 or TRBD2 (5 bases each). This CDR3 has 15 amino acids. Trimming cost V 3 bases and J 8 bases, with 16 bases left between them. The CDR3 spells CASSFGAVISGELFF. The CDR3 nucleotides read TGTGCCAGCAGTTTCGGGGCAGTTATTTCGGGGGAGCTGTTTTTT.

This clonotype came up a few times. V is TRBV6-5 and J is TRBJ1-1, with D perhaps TRBD1 (6 bases). V shed 8 bases and J shed 2 bases, with 12 bases lying between them. Germline V CDR1 and CDR2: MNHEY, SVGAGI. CDR3 length: 13 amino acids. CDR3 loop: CASEGGTNTEAFF. DNA of the CDR3: TGTGCCAGCGAGGGGGGGACTAACACTGAAGCTTTCTTT.

This clonotype occurred once. CDR3 coding DNA: TGTGCCATCAGCCTCCCCGGGGGGCCTAAAGATGATGAGCAGTTCTTC. Translation gives CAISLPGGPKDDEQFF. The chain is built from TRBV10-3 and TRBJ2-1; a possible D gene is TRBD2 (7 bases). The germline CDR1 and CDR2 sequences are ENHRY and SYGVKD. The CDR3 runs to 16 residues. V was pared by 6 bases and J by 8 bases, with 23 bases between.

V and J are TRBV2 and TRBJ2-3, with D possibly matching TRBD2 (5 bases). CDR3 length: 14 residues. Trimming stripped 2 bases from V and 11 bases from J, with 17 bases between. Per the germline V gene, CDR1 is SNHLY and CDR2 is FYNNEI. CDR3 amino acids: CASSEKWQPEGQYF. CDR3 in DNA: TGTGCCAGCAGTGAAAAATGGCAGCCCGAGGGGCAGTATTTT.

The chain combines TRBV7-2 with TRBJ2-7; D not resolved. The end of the DNA is better explained by TRBJ2-5, so the J call may be wrong. There are 14 residues in the CDR3. Germline V gene sequence: CDR1 SGHTA, CDR2 FQGNSA. CDR3: CASSLMRTQETQYF. In DNA, the CDR3 is TGTGCCAGCAGCTTGATGCGGACCCAAGAGACCCAGTACTTC.

This rearrangement joins TRBV9 to TRBJ1-4; D is unresolved. CDR1 SGDLS and CDR2 YYNGEE come from the germline V gene. V lost 2 bases, J lost 6 bases, and 11 bases lay in between. The CDR3 spans 14 residues. The CDR3 region has the DNA TGTGCCAGCAGCGTGCCGGGCCCCTATGAAAAACTGTTTTTT. Translated, it gives CASSVPGPYEKLFF.

The chain links TRBV4-3 to TRBJ2-7; TRBD1 agrees at 9 bases. CDR1 is LGHNA, CDR2 YSLEER, per germline. The J segment lost 6 bases and the V segment lost 0 bases, leaving 12 bases of the junction unmatched. The CDR3 runs to 17 residues. Here the CDR3 DNA reads TGCGCCAGCAGCCAAGATCTCCCTCGAACAGGGGGCGTCGAGCAGTACTTC. Protein product: CASSQDLPRTGGVEQYF.

The chain is built from TRBV29-1 and TRBJ2-5, with 8 positions matching TRBD2. Per germline, CDR1 SQVTM and CDR2 ANQGSEA. Germline trimming cut 2 bases from V and 1 base from J; bases unmatched to any gene: 9. The CDR3 runs 16 residues. The CDR3 region has the DNA TGCAGCGTTGAACCGTTATCCCTAGCGGGCCAAGAGACCCAGTACTTC. It translates to CSVEPLSLAGQETQYF.

This clonotype appeared a few times. The V gene is TRBV9, the J gene TRBJ2-7; D could derive from TRBD1 or TRBD2 (5 bases each). The CDR3 length is 15 residues. Germline CDR1 reads SGDLS; CDR2 reads YYNGEE. Deletions cut 1 base from V and 0 bases from J, with 11 bases between. CDR3 loop: CASSVRSGSSYEQYF. In nucleotides, the CDR3 is TGTGCCAGCAGCGTAAGGTCAGGGAGCTCCTACGAGCAGTACTTC.

This clonotype has a handful of counts. The CDR3 DNA sequence: TGTGCCAGCAGCGTAGAGCTAGGCAATGAGCAGTTCTTC. As protein: CASSVELGNEQFF. The chain carries TRBV9 and TRBJ2-1; D is uncertain. Trimming shortened V by 0 bases and J by 6 bases, and 7 bases separated the two germline ends. Germline V gene lookup returns CDR1 SGDLS and CDR2 YYNGEE. The CDR3 covers 13 residues.

The sample holds many counts of this clonotype. V and J are TRBV29-1 and TRBJ2-3; the D gene is possibly TRBD2 (8 bases). Trimming cost V 7 bases and J 9 bases, with 14 bases left between them. The CDR3 is 11 residues long. Germline loops: CDR1 SQVTM, CDR2 ANQGSEA. The CDR3 DNA is TGCAGCGGTAGCGGGGACAGAACGCAGTATTTT. It encodes CSGSGDRTQYF.

This clonotype showed up just a few times. The V and J genes are TRBV7-6 and TRBJ2-1; no definite D call. From germline, CDR1 is SGHVS and CDR2 FNYEAQ. The CDR3 contains 14 residues. The V gene lost 2 bases and the J gene lost 4 bases, with 9 bases spanning the gap. The CDR3 DNA sequence: TGTGCCAGCAGCTTAAGAAGTGCGTACAATGAGCAGTTCTTC. It specifies CASSLRSAYNEQFF.

J is TRBJ2-7 and V is TRBV4-1; 9 nucleotides line up with TRBD2. Germline V gene lookup returns CDR1 MGHRA and CDR2 YSYEKL. After removal of 0 bases from V and 4 bases from J, the junction contained 10 bases not matched to a gene. This CDR3 is 17 amino acids long. The CDR3 here is CASSQDQGREGLYEQYF. CDR3 DNA sequence: TGCGCCAGCAGCCAAGACCAGGGGCGGGAGGGCCTATACGAGCAGTACTTC.